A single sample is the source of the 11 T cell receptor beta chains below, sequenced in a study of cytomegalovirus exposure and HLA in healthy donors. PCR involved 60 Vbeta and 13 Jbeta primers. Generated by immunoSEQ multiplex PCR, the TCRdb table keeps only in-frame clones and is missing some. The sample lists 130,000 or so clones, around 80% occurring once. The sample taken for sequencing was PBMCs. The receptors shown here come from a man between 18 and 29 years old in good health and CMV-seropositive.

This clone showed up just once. In DNA, the CDR3 is TGTGCCAGCAGTTTATATCGGGGGACCGGGGAGCTGTTTTTT. This encodes CASSLYRGTGELFF. V and J are TRBV27 and TRBJ2-2; possible D gene TRBD2, 6 bases. V dropped 1 base and J dropped 5 bases, with 8 bases sitting between them. Germline lookup yields CDR1 MNHEY and CDR2 SMNVEV (reference sequence). The CDR3 covers 14 residues.

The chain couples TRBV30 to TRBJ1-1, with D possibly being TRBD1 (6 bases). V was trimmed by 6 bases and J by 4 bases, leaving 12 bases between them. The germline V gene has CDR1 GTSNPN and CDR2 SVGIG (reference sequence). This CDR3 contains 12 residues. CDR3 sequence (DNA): TGTGCCTGCCACAGGGAGACCACTGAAGCTTTCTTT. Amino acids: CACHRETTEAFF.

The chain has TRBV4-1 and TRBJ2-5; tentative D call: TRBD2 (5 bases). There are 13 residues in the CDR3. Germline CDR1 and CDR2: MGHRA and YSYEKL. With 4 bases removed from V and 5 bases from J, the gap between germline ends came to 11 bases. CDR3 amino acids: CASSLVPGETQYF. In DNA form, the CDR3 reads TGCGCCAGCAGCCTGGTCCCGGGGGAGACCCAGTACTTC.

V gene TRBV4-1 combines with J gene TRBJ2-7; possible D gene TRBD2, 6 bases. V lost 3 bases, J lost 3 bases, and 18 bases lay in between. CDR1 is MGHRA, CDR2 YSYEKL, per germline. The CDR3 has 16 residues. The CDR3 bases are TGCGCCAGCAGCCAGCTCTGGAGCGGGCAGGGCTACGAGCAGTACTTC. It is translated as CASSQLWSGQGYEQYF.

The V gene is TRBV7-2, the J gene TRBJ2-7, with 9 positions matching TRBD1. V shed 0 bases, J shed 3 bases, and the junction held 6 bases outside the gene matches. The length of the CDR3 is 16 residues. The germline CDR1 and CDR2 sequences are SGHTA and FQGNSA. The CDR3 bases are TGTGCCAGCAGCTTAGCACCGGGACAGGGAATCTACGAGCAGTACTTC. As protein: CASSLAPGQGIYEQYF.

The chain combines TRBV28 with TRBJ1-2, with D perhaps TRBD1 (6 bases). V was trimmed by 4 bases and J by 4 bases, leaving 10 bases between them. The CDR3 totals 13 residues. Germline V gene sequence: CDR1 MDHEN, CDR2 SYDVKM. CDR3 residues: CASSWTASYGYTF. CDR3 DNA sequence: TGTGCCAGCAGTTGGACAGCCTCCTATGGCTACACCTTC.

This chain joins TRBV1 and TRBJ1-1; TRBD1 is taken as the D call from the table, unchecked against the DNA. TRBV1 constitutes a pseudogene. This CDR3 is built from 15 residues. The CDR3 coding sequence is TGCACCAGCAGCACCCGACAGGGGGTGTTTACTGAAGCTTTCTTT. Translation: CTSSTRQGVFTEAFF.

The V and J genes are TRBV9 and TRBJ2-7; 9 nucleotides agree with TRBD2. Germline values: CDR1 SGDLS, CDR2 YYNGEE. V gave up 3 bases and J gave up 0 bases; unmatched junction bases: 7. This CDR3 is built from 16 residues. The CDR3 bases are TGTGCCAGCAGCGCCAGAGCGGGGGGTAGCTCCTACGAGCAGTACTTC. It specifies CASSARAGGSSYEQYF.

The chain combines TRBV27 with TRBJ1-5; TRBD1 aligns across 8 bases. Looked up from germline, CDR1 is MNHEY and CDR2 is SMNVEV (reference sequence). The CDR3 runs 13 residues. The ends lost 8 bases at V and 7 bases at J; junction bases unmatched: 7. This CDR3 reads CASAYRGGQPQHF. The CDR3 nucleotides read TGTGCCAGCGCCTACAGGGGGGGCCAGCCCCAGCATTTT.

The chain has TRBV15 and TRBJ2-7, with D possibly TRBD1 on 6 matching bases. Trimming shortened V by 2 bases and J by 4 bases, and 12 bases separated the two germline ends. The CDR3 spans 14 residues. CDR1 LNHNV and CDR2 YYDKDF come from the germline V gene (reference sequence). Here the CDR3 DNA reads TGTGCCACCAGCAGATCCGGACAGACTTACGAGCAGTACTTC. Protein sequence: CATSRSGQTYEQYF.

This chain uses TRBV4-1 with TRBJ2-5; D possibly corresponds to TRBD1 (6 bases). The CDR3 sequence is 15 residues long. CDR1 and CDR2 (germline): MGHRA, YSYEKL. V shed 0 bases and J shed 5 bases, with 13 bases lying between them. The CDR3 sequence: CASSQERNRAETQYF. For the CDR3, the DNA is TGCGCCAGCAGCCAAGAGCGGAACAGGGCGGAGACCCAGTACTTC.